The T cell receptor (beta chain) described here comes from a study of breast tumors, draining lymph nodes, adjacent tissues. Study-level points and caveats: Data fit most tumor T cells coming from lymph node, expanding in tumor. Compared with basal-like, luminal-like tumors shared significantly more repertoire with nontumor tissue. Tumor repertoires ranked between lymph nodes and nontumor tissue in diversity, with V and J gene preferences.

TCRdb analysed the multiplex PCR reads with MiXCR anew, one entry per CDR3 protein. The sample records 130,000 or so distinct CDR3 sequences, about 20% being singletons. This clonotype was detected ten times or more. The antigen remains unidentified. Axillary draining lymph nodes of breast cancer patients supplied the node samples. In germline, CDR1 is DFQATT, CDR2 SNEGSKA (reference sequence). After removal of 3 bases from V and 4 bases from J, the junction contained 8 bases not matched to a gene. The CDR3 contains 15 residues. The chain joins TRBV20-1 to TRBJ2-1, with 8 bases lining up with TRBD2. The receptor was derived from a female donor with breast cancer. Some clones in this sample may be carry-over from other donors' samples. What was sequenced was axillary lymph node tissue. DNA of the CDR3: TGCAGTGCTAGGGAGCCTAGCGGGTTTTACAATGAGCAGTTCTTC. Its protein product is CSAREPSGFYNEQFF.